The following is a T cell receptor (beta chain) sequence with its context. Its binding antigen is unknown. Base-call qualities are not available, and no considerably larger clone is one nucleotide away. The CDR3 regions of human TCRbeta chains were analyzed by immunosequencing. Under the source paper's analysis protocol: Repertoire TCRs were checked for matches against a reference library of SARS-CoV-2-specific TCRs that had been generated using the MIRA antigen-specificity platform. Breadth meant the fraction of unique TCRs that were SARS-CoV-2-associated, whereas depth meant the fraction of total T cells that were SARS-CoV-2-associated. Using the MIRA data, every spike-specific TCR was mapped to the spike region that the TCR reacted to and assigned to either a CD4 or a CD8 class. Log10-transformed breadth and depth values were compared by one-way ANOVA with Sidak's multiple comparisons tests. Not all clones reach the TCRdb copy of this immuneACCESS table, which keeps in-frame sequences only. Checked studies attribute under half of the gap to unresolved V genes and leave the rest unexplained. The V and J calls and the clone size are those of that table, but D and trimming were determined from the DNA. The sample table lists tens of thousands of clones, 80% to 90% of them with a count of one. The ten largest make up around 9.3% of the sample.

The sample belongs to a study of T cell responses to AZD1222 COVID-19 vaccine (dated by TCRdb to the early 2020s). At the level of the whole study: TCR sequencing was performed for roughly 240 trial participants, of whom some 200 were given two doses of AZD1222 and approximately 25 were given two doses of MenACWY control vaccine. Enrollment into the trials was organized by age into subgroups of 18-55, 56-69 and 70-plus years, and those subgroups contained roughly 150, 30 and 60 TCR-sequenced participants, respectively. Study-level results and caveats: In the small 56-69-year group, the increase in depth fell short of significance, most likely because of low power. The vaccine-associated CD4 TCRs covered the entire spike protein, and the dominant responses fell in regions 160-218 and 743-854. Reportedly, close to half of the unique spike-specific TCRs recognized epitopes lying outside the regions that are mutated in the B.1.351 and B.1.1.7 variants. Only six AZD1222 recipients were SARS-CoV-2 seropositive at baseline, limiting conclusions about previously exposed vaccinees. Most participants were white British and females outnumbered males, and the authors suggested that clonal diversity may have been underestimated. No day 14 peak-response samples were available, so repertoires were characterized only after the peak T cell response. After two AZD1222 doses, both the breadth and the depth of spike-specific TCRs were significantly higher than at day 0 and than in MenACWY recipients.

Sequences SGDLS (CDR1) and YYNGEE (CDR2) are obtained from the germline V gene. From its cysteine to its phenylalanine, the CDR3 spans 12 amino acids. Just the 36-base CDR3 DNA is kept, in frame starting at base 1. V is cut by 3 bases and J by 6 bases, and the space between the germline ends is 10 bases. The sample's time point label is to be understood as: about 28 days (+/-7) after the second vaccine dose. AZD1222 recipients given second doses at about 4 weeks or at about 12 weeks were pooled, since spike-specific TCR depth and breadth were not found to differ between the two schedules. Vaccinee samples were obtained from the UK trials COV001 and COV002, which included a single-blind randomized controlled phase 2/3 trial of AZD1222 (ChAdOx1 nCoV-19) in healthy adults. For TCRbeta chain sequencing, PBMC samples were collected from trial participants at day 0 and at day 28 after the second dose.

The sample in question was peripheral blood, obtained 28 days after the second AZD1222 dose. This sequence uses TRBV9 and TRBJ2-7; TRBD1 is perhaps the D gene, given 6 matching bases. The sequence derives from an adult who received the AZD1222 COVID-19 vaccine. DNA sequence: TGTGCCAGCAGCGGAACAGGGTCCGAGCAGTACTTC. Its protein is CASSGTGSEQYF.